These 32 T cell receptor beta chains were all obtained from the same sample, sequenced in a study of cytomegalovirus exposure and HLA in healthy donors. Primers: 60 Vbeta forward and 13 Jbeta reverse. Sequencing was performed with immunoSEQ multiplex PCR; in TCRdb, only in-frame clones are kept and a portion is missing. The sample lists roughly 120,000 clones, less than 85% seen once, with 15% to 20% in the top ten. Sequenced sample: PBMCs. Source of these receptors: a man aged 50 or older in good health and CMV-seropositive.

This clone was seen a few times. The chain carries TRBV5-1 and TRBJ1-1; D unresolved. This CDR3 is 12 amino acids long. Germline loops: CDR1 SGHRS, CDR2 YFSETQ. With 0 bases removed from V and 4 bases from J, the gap between germline ends came to 4 bases. CDR3 nucleotide sequence: TGCGCCAGCAGCTTGGGGCTCACTGAAGCTTTCTTT. The encoded protein is CASSLGLTEAFF. The complete variable domain, with remaining parts taken from reference TRBV5-1 and TRBJ1-1, reads KAGVTQTPRYLIKTRGQQVTLSCSPISGHRSVSWYQQTPGQGLQFLFEYFSETQRNKGNFPGRFSGRQFSNSRSEMNVSTLELGDSALYLCASSLGLTEAFFGQGTRLTVV.

The chain links TRBV7-8 to TRBJ2-1; TRBD1 matches 9 bases. The CDR3 runs 15 residues. CDR1 and CDR2 (germline): SGHVS, FQNEAQ. J was trimmed by 3 bases and V by 3 bases; bases with no gene match: 3. CDR3 nucleotide sequence: TGTGCCAGCAGCTTCGGGGACAGGGACTACAATGAGCAGTTCTTC. Its translation: CASSFGDRDYNEQFF.

The rearrangement uses TRBV13 and TRBJ1-1; D is unclear. V lost 8 bases to trimming and J lost 2 bases, with 12 bases between them. The CDR3 has 13 amino acids. The germline V gene has CDR1 PRHDT and CDR2 FYEKMQ (reference sequence). The CDR3 DNA sequence: TGTGCCAGCGCTTGGTCTAAAAACACTGAAGCTTTCTTT. This encodes CASAWSKNTEAFF.

The chain is built from TRBV2 and TRBJ1-6; no clear D gene. Germline loops: CDR1 SNHLY, CDR2 FYNNEI. The V and J ends lost 7 bases and 0 bases respectively, with 10 bases between them. The CDR3 has 15 amino acids. CDR3 nucleotide sequence: TGTGCCAGCAACCCACAGAGCTCCTATAATTCACCCCTCCACTTT. Its translation is CASNPQSSYNSPLHF.

This clone was recorded only once. The rearrangement uses TRBV27 and TRBJ2-7, with 8 positions matching TRBD1. CDR1 is MNHEY, CDR2 SMNVEV, per germline (reference sequence). This CDR3 has 16 residues. V shed 6 bases, J shed 5 bases, and the junction held 15 bases outside the gene matches. CDR3 loop: CASSSLAGQGFHEQYF. As DNA, the CDR3 is TGTGCCAGCAGCTCCTTGGCAGGACAGGGATTCCACGAGCAGTACTTC.

The CDR3 spells CASSLVLGGGSSYEQYF. CDR3 nucleotides: TGTGCCAGCAGCTTAGTTCTTGGCGGGGGGAGCTCCTACGAGCAGTACTTC. The chain recombines TRBV11-3 with TRBJ2-7; 8 bases fit TRBD2. Trimming cost V 1 base and J 0 bases; bases outside gene matches: 8. Germline values: CDR1 SGHNT, CDR2 YENEEA. The CDR3 extends over 17 amino acids.

This sequence joins TRBV6-6 and TRBJ2-3; 9 bases align to TRBD2. The ends lost 6 bases at V and 5 bases at J; junction bases unmatched: 3. CDR3 length: 13 residues. Germline V gene data show CDR1 as MNHNY and CDR2 as SVGAGI (reference sequence). The CDR3 sequence: CASRAGGVDTQYF. DNA of the CDR3: TGTGCCAGCAGGGCGGGAGGGGTAGATACGCAGTATTTT.

The V gene is TRBV19, the J gene TRBJ2-1, with TRBD2 identical over 7 bases. This CDR3 contains 15 residues. The trim removed 2 bases at V and 7 bases at J, leaving 8 bases unmatched. CDR1 and CDR2 from the germline V gene are LNHDA and SQIVND (reference sequence). CDR3 protein: CASSILGRAGNEQFF. CDR3 in DNA: TGTGCCAGTAGTATACTAGGGAGGGCCGGGAATGAGCAGTTCTTC.

The V and J genes are TRBV6-5 and TRBJ1-2; possibly TRBD1 for D (6 bases). The germline CDR1 and CDR2 sequences are MNHEY and SVGAGI. With 6 bases removed from V and 4 bases from J, the gap between germline ends came to 15 bases. The CDR3 spans 14 residues. CDR3: CASRNRDQSYGYTF. As DNA, the CDR3 is TGTGCCAGCAGGAACAGGGATCAAAGCTATGGCTACACCTTC.

This chain links TRBV4-1 with TRBJ2-2, with TRBD2 matching over 7 bases. V dropped 6 bases and J dropped 1; count of bases not matched to a gene: 2. The germline CDR1 and CDR2 sequences are MGHRA and YSYEKL. This CDR3 spans 14 amino acids. DNA of the CDR3: TGCGCCAGCAGGGGCGGGGGGAACACCGGGGAGCTGTTTTTT. It encodes CASRGGGNTGELFF.

The chain has TRBV9 and TRBJ2-1, with D maybe TRBD2 (5 bases). The V gene lost 5 bases and the J gene lost 5 bases, with 11 bases spanning the gap. The CDR3 covers 13 residues. CDR1 and CDR2 (germline): SGDLS, YYNGEE. CDR3 DNA: TGTGCCAGCAGTGGACTGCGGCACAATGAGCAGTTCTTC. As protein: CASSGLRHNEQFF. Together with reference TRBV9 and TRBJ2-1, the CDR3 gives the full variable domain: DSGVTQTPKHLITATGQRVTLRCSPRSGDLSVYWYQQSLDQGLQFLIQYYNGEERAKGNILERFSAQQFPDLHSELNLSSLELGDSALYFCASSGLRHNEQFFGPGTRLTVL.

In DNA form, the CDR3 reads TGTGCCAGCAGCACGACGGGACAGGGGAGTCAGCCCCAGCATTTT. It translates to CASSTTGQGSQPQHF. V usage is TRBV5-5 and J usage is TRBJ1-5; 10 nucleotides line up with TRBD1. The germline V gene has CDR1 SGHKS and CDR2 YYEKEE (reference sequence). This CDR3 has 15 amino acids. V was clipped by 4 bases and J by 6 bases; unmatched bases: 7.

The rearrangement joins TRBV28 to TRBJ2-7; D is perhaps TRBD2 (6 bases). Germline V lookup: CDR1 MDHEN, CDR2 SYDVKM. This CDR3 region has 14 residues. The ends were cut back, 3 bases at V and 2 bases at J, with 11 bases in the middle. The CDR3 coding sequence is TGTGCCAGCAGTTTGCCGGGGACTGCCTACGAGCAGTACTTC. Amino acid sequence: CASSLPGTAYEQYF.

The chain employs TRBV19 and TRBJ2-2; 10 bases align to TRBD1. CDR1 and CDR2 (germline): LNHDA, SQIVND (reference sequence). V trimming: 7 bases; J trimming: 7 bases; junction bases outside the gene matches: 12. CDR3 length: 16 residues. The CDR3 nucleotides are TGTGCCAGTATAGCATCGGGGACAGGGGACGACGGGGAGCTGTTTTTT. It translates to CASIASGTGDDGELFF.

V and J are TRBV6-1 and TRBJ2-1, with D tentatively TRBD1 (6 bases). The CDR3 spans 18 residues. Germline CDR1 and CDR2: MNHNS and SASEGT. V was pared by 2 bases and J by 0 bases, with 17 bases between. CDR3 in amino acids: CASSEFQGRVSSYNEQFF. The CDR3 coding sequence is TGTGCCAGCAGTGAATTTCAGGGGCGGGTTAGCTCCTACAATGAGCAGTTCTTC.

The chain combines TRBV19 with TRBJ2-2, with 7 bases aligning to TRBD1. This CDR3 is built from 14 residues. The V and J ends lost 8 bases and 5 bases, in that order; junction bases with no gene match: 8. Germline lookup yields CDR1 LNHDA and CDR2 SQIVND (reference sequence). The CDR3 region is CASRTGGTTGELFF. Here the CDR3 DNA reads TGTGCCAGTCGGACAGGAGGTACGACCGGGGAGCTGTTTTTT. The whole variable domain, filled in from reference TRBV19 and TRBJ2-2, reads DGGITQSPKYLFRKEGQNVTLSCEQNLNHDAMYWYRQDPGQGLRLIYYSQIVNDFQKGDIAEGYSVSREKKESFPLTVTSAQKNPTAFYLCASRTGGTTGELFFGEGSRLTVL.

The chain uses TRBV7-8 and TRBJ2-3; a possible D gene is TRBD2 (6 bases). V was shortened by 5 bases and J by 5 bases, with 8 bases between the two germline ends. CDR1 is SGHVS, CDR2 FQNEAQ, per germline. This CDR3 contains 12 residues. The CDR3 loop is CASSPGGDTQYF. CDR3 DNA sequence: TGTGCCAGCAGCCCCGGGGGAGATACGCAGTATTTT.

This chain uses TRBV5-1 with TRBJ1-1, with 11 bases aligning to TRBD1. V lost 5 bases, J lost 3 bases, and 6 bases stayed unmatched. There are 15 residues in the CDR3. The germline gives CDR1 SGHRS, CDR2 YFSETQ. CDR3 nucleotide sequence: TGCGCCAGCAGGATGGGACAGGGGGATGACACTGAAGCTTTCTTT. Protein: CASRMGQGDDTEAFF.

The chain uses TRBV7-8 and TRBJ1-1, with a possible D match to TRBD1 (6 bases). Per germline, CDR1 SGHVS and CDR2 FQNEAQ. This CDR3 is built from 15 residues. Trimming removed 1 base from V and 2 bases from J, with 11 bases in between. CDR3 bases: TGTGCCAGCAGCTTAGGAGGGACAATTAACACTGAAGCTTTCTTT. It codes for CASSLGGTINTEAFF.

The chain couples TRBV5-4 to TRBJ2-7; D uncertain. Trimming took 3 bases from V and 7 from J, leaving 8 bases between them. This CDR3 comprises 11 residues. Germline V gene sequence: CDR1 SGHNT, CDR2 YYREEE (reference sequence). The CDR3 spells CASSSFSEQYF. In DNA, the CDR3 is TGTGCCAGCAGCTCGTTTTCGGAGCAGTACTTC.

This clone appeared a few times. The sample carries other DNA sequences with the same CDR3. The CDR3 bases are TGTGCCAGCAGTGGGACAGGGAATCAGCCCCAGCATTTT. Amino acids: CASSGTGNQPQHF. The V call is TRBV2, the J call TRBJ1-5; TRBD1 matches at 8 bases. Germline V gene sequence: CDR1 SNHLY, CDR2 FYNNEI. The V gene end was trimmed by 4 bases and the J gene end by 4 bases; junction bases not matched to a gene: 0. CDR3 size: 13 residues.

This clone was recorded once. This rearrangement joins TRBV15 to TRBJ2-3, with TRBD2 as a possible D gene (7 bases). V was pared by 1 base and J by 4 bases, with 21 bases between. Germline V gene data show CDR1 as LNHNV and CDR2 as YYDKDF (reference sequence). The CDR3 totals 18 residues. This CDR3 reads CATSRVGHPGGLADTQYF. For the CDR3, the DNA is TGTGCCACCAGCAGAGTCGGGCACCCGGGGGGCCTTGCAGATACGCAGTATTTT.

The V call is TRBV11-2, the J call TRBJ2-1; possibly TRBD1 for D (7 bases). With 5 bases removed from V and 5 bases from J, the gap between germline ends came to 10 bases. This CDR3 contains 13 residues. Germline V gene data show CDR1 as SGHAT and CDR2 as FQNNGV. The CDR3 sequence: CASSQGEDNEQFF. CDR3 in DNA: TGTGCCAGCAGCCAGGGGGAGGACAATGAGCAGTTCTTC.

V gene TRBV7-9 combines with J gene TRBJ2-3; 10 bases align to TRBD2. V shed 3 bases and J 3 bases; nucleotides not matched to a gene: 15. The CDR3 is 19 amino acids. Germline V gives CDR1 SEHNR, CDR2 FQNEAQ (reference sequence). For the CDR3, the DNA is TGTGCCAGCAGCTTGATGCTGTATAGCGGGGGGCCGGAGACAGATACGCAGTATTTT. Amino acid sequence: CASSLMLYSGGPETDTQYF.

The chain joins TRBV7-8 to TRBJ2-3; TRBD2 aligns across 16 bases. Germline CDR1 and CDR2: SGHVS and FQNEAQ. The CDR3 extends over 18 amino acids. V shed 3 bases and J 3 bases; nucleotides not matched to a gene: 6. CDR3 coding DNA: TGTGCCAGCAGCTTGGGGACTAGCGGGGGGGCAATAACAGATACGCAGTATTTT. Protein product: CASSLGTSGGAITDTQYF.

The rearrangement links TRBV7-2 to TRBJ1-3, with D possibly TRBD1 on 5 matching bases. The CDR3 is 13 residues long. Trimming cost V 1 base and J 4 bases, with 5 bases left between them. Looked up from germline, CDR1 is SGHTA and CDR2 is FQGNSA. CDR3 residues: CASSLGGGNTIYF. As DNA, the CDR3 is TGTGCCAGCAGCTTAGGGGGCGGAAACACCATATATTTT.

This clone came up a few times. The DNA of the CDR3 is TGTGCCAGCGGTACTAGCGGAGAGTCTCGAGAGCAGTACTTC. Amino acids: CASGTSGESREQYF. The rearrangement uses TRBV9 and TRBJ2-7, with TRBD2 matching 8 bases. There are 14 residues in the CDR3. Unmatched junction bases numbered 13, after V lost 7 bases and J lost 7 bases. In germline, CDR1 is SGDLS, CDR2 YYNGEE.

V is TRBV29-1 and J is TRBJ1-2, with D possibly matching TRBD1 (6 bases). The CDR3 runs 13 residues. The germline V gene has CDR1 SQVTM and CDR2 ANQGSEA. V gave up 4 bases and J gave up 3 bases, with 12 bases separating them. The CDR3 DNA is TGCAGCGTTGGTGCTCAGGGGCACTATGGCTACACCTTC. Its translation: CSVGAQGHYGYTF. The whole variable domain, filled in from reference TRBV29-1 and TRBJ1-2, reads SAVISQKPSRDICQRGTSLTIQCQVDSQVTMMFWYRQQPGQSLTLIATANQGSEATYESGFVIDKFPISRPNLTFSTLTVSNMSPEDSSIYLCSVGAQGHYGYTFGSGTRLTVV.

The V and J genes are TRBV28 and TRBJ1-5, with D hard to call. The CDR3 spans 12 residues. From germline, CDR1 is MDHEN and CDR2 SYDVKM. The germline V and J ends were trimmed by 3 bases and 8 bases, with 8 bases remaining between them. CDR3 protein: CASSLPGKPQHF. The CDR3 DNA sequence: TGTGCCAGCAGTTTGCCAGGCAAGCCCCAGCATTTT. The full variable domain, rest sourced from reference TRBV28 and TRBJ1-5, is DVKVTQSSRYLVKRTGEKVFLECVQDMDHENMFWYRQDPGLGLRLIYFSYDVKMKEKGDIPEGYSVSREKKERFSLILESASTNQTSMYLCASSLPGKPQHFGDGTRLSIL.

The V gene is TRBV5-6, the J gene TRBJ2-7; D ambiguous. V was pared by 0 bases and J by 5 bases, with 15 bases between. The CDR3 has 15 residues. Germline-derived CDR1 and CDR2 are SGHDT and YYEEEE. The CDR3 DNA is TGTGCCAGCAGCTTGGACCCGGGTACTACCAACGAGCAGTACTTC. Protein sequence: CASSLDPGTTNEQYF.

V is TRBV14 and J is TRBJ1-2; TRBD1 matches at 7 bases. V gave up 3 bases and J gave up 8 bases; unmatched junction bases: 3. Germline CDR1 is SGHDN and CDR2 is FVKESK. This CDR3 comprises 12 residues. CDR3 DNA: TGTGCCAGCAGCCACACAGGGGCGGGCTACACCTTC. Translation gives CASSHTGAGYTF. The entire variable domain, with the rest obtained from reference TRBV14 and TRBJ1-2, is as follows: EAGVTQFPSHSVIEKGQTVTLRCDPISGHDNLYWYRRVMGKEIKFLLHFVKESKQDESGMPNNRFLAERTGGTYSTLKVQPAELEDSGVYFCASSHTGAGYTFGSGTRLTVV.

V is TRBV2 and J is TRBJ2-7; TRBD1 matches 7 bases. V shed 2 bases, J shed 2 bases, and the junction held 3 bases outside the gene matches. Per the germline V gene, CDR1 is SNHLY and CDR2 is FYNNEI. The CDR3 is made up of 14 amino acids. The CDR3 is CASSESQGAYEQYF. The CDR3 DNA reads as TGTGCCAGCAGTGAAAGTCAGGGGGCCTACGAGCAGTACTTC.